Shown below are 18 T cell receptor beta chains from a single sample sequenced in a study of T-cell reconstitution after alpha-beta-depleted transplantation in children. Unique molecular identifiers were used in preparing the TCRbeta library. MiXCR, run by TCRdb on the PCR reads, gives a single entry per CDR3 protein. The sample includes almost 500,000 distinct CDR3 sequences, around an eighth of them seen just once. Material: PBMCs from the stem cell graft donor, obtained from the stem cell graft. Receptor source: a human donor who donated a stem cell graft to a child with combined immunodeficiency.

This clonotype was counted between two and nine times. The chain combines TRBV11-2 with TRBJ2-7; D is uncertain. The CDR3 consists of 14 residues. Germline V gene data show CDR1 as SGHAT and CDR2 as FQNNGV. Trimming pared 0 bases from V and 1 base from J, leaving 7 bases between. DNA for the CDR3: TGTGCCAGCAGCTTAGAGATCAGTTCCTACGAGCAGTACTTC. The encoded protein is CASSLEISSYEQYF.

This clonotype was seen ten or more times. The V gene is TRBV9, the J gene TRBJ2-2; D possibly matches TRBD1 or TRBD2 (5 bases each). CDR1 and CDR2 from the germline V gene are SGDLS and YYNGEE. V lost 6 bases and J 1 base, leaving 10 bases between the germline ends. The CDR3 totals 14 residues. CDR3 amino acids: CASTGTLNTGELFF. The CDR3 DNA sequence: TGTGCCAGCACAGGGACCTTGAACACCGGGGAGCTGTTTTTT.

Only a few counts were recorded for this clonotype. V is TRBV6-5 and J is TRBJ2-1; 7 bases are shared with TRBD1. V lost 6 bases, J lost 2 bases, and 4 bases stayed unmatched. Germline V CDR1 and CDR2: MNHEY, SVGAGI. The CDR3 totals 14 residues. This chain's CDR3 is CASRQGWTYNEQFF. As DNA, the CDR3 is TGTGCCAGCAGACAGGGGTGGACCTACAATGAGCAGTTCTTC.

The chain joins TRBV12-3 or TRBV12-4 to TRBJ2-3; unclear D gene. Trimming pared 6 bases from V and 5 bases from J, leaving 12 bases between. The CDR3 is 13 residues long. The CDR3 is CASSERIEDTQYF. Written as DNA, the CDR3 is TGTGCCAGCAGCGAACGAATCGAAGATACGCAGTATTTT.

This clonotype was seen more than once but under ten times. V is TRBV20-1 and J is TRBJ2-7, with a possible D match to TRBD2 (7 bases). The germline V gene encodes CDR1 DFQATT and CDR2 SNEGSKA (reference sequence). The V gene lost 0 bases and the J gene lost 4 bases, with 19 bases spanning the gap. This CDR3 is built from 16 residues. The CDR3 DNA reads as TGCAGTGCTAGAGATGGGGGGGCTCCCGGTGTATACGAGCAGTACTTC. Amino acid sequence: CSARDGGAPGVYEQYF.

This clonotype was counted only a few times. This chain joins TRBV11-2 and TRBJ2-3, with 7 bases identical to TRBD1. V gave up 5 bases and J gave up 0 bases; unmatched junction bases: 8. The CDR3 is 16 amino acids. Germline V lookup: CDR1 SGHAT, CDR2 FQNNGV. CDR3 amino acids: CASSATYRGSTDTQYF. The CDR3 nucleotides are TGTGCCAGCAGCGCGACTTACAGGGGAAGCACAGATACGCAGTATTTT. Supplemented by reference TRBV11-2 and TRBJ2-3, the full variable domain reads EAGVAQSPRYKIIEKRQSVAFWCNPISGHATLYWYQQILGQGPKLLIQFQNNGVVDDSQLPKDRFSAERLKGVDSTLKIQPAKLEDSAVYLCASSATYRGSTDTQYFGPGTRLTVL.

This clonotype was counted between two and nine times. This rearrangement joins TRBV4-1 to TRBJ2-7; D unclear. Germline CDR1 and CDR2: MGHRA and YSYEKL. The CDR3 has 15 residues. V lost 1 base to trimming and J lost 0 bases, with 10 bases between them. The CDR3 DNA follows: TGCGCCAGCAGCCAAGTTAGTTTGAGCTCCTACGAGCAGTACTTC. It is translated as CASSQVSLSSYEQYF.

As DNA, the CDR3 is TGTGCCTGGACTCGGGATGCCCCGAACACCGGGGAGCTGTTTTTT. It codes for CAWTRDAPNTGELFF. The chain couples TRBV30 to TRBJ2-2; D perhaps matches TRBD2 (5 bases). The germline V and J ends were trimmed by 4 bases and 0 bases, with 12 bases remaining between them. This CDR3 region has 15 residues. Germline CDR1 and CDR2: GTSNPN and SVGIG (reference sequence).

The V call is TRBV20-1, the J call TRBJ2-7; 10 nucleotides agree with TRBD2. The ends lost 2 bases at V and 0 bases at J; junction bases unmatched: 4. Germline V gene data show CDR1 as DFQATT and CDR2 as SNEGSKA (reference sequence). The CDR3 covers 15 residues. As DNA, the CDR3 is TGCAGTGCTAGACCCCTAGCGGGGGCCTCCTACGAGCAGTACTTC. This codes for CSARPLAGASYEQYF.

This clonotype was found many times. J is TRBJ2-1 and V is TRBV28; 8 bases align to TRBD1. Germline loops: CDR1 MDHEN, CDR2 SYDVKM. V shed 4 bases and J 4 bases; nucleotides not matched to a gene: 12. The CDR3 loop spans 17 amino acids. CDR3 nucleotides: TGTGCCAGCAGTTCCGACCTCAGGGGGCGTAGATACAATGAGCAGTTCTTC. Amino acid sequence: CASSSDLRGRRYNEQFF.

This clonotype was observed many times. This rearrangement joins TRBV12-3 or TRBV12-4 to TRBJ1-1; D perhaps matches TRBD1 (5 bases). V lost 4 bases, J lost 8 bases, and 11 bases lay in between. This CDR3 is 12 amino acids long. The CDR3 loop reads CASSSRRGEAFF. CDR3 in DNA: TGTGCCAGCAGTTCGCGCCGGGGGGAAGCTTTCTTT.

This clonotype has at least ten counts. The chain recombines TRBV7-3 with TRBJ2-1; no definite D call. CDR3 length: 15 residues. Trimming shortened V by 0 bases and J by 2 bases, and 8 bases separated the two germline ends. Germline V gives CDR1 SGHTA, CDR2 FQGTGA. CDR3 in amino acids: CASSLTGHPYNEQFF. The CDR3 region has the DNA TGTGCCAGCAGCTTAACAGGGCATCCCTACAATGAGCAGTTCTTC.

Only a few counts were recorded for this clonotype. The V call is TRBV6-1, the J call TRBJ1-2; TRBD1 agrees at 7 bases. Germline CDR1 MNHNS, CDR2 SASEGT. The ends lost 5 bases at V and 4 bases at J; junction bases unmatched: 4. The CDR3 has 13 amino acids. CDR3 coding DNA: TGTGCCAGCAGTCCACAGGGGTTCTATGGCTACACCTTC. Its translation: CASSPQGFYGYTF.

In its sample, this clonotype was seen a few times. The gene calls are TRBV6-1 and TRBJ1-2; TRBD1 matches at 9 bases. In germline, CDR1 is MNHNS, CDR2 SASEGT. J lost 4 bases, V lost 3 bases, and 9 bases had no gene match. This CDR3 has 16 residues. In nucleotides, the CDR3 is TGTGCCAGCAGTGATTCTAACAGGGGGCGTACCTATGGCTACACCTTC. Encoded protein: CASSDSNRGRTYGYTF.

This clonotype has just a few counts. This CDR3 is CASRDFGNTIYF. The CDR3 DNA reads TGTGCCAGCCGCGACTTTGGAAACACCATATATTTT. The V and J genes are TRBV6-2 or TRBV6-3 and TRBJ1-3; D gene unclear. V gave up 8 bases and J gave up 3 bases, with 8 bases separating them. This CDR3 spans 12 amino acids. The germline V gene has CDR1 MNHEY and CDR2 SVGEGT.

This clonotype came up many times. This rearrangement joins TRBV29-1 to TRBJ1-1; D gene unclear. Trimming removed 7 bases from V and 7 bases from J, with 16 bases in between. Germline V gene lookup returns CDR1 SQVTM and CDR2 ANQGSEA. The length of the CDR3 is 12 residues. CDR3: CSASTVYLEAFF. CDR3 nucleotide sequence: TGCAGCGCTTCGACGGTCTACCTTGAAGCTTTCTTT. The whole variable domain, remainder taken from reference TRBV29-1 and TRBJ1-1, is SAVISQKPSRDICQRGTSLTIQCQVDSQVTMMFWYRQQPGQSLTLIATANQGSEATYESGFVIDKFPISRPNLTFSTLTVSNMSPEDSSIYLCSASTVYLEAFFGQGTRLTVV.

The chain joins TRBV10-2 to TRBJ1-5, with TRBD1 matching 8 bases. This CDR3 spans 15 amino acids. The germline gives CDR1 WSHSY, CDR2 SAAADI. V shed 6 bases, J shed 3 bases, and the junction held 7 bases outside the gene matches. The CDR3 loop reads CASRGQGGDNQPQHF. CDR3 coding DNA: TGCGCCAGCAGAGGACAGGGAGGGGACAATCAGCCCCAGCATTTT.

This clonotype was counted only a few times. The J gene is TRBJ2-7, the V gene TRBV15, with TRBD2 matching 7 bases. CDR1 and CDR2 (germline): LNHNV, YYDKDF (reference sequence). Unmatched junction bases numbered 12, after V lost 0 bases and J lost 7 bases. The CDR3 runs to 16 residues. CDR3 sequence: CATSRDLVSGRGEQYF. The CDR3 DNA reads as TGTGCCACCAGCAGAGACTTGGTTAGCGGGCGTGGTGAGCAGTACTTC. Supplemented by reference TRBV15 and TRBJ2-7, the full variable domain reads DAMVIQNPRYQVTQFGKPVTLSCSQTLNHNVMYWYQQKSSQAPKLLFHYYDKDFNNEADTPDNFQSRRPNTSFCFLDIRSPGLGDTAMYLCATSRDLVSGRGEQYFGPGTRLTVT.